This TCR beta chain was found in a study of T cells expressing NK-cell markers. For the study at large: Sorted CD3+CD56+NKG2C+, CD3+CD56+NKG2C- and CD3+CD56-NKG2C+ T-cell subsets were beta-chain profiled. The eight sequenced donors comprised seven who were HCMV-seropositive and one who was seronegative.

A word on this clonotype: Its target is not known.

Study-level findings and limits: Dominant NKG2C+ clonotype frequencies of 1.0-7.0% of CD8+ T cells were measured in five or six donors. Leadership of the CD3+CD56-NKG2C+ fraction also belonged to these clonotypes in several donors.

TCRdb reprocessed the 5' RACE reads and stores each CDR3 protein as one record, lacking DNA. This table holds 140,000 to 150,000 distinct CDR3 sequences. Germline V gives CDR1 MNHEY, CDR2 SVGEGT. The CDR3 loop spans 15 amino acids. The V and J genes are TRBV6-2 or TRBV6-3 and TRBJ2-2; TCRdb selects TRBD2, and the lack of DNA leaves this call unchecked. The receptor's source is a man between 18 and 29 years old in good health. Source material: blood T cells: a sorted CD56 or NKG2C T cell subset, CD4+ or CD8+ T cells, or bulk PBMC T cells (not recorded which). CDR3 loop: CASSTGLAGAGELFF.